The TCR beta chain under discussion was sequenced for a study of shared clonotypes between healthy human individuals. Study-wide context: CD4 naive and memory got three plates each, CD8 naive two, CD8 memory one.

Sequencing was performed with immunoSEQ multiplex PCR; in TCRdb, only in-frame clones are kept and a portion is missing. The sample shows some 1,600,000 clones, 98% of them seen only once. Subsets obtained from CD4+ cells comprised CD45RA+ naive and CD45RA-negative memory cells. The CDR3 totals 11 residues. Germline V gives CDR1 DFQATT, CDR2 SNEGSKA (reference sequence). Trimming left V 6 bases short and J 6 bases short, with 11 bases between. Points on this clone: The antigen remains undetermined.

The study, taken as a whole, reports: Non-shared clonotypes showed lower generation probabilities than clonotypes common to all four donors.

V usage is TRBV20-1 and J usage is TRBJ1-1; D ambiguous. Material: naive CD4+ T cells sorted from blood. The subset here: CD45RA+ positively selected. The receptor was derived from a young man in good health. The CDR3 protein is CSASPGSEAFF. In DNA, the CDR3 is TGCAGTGCCAGCCCGGGGTCTGAAGCTTTCTTT.